Listed below are T cell receptor beta chains from one sample, sequenced in a study of cytomegalovirus exposure and HLA in healthy donors. This table comes from immunoSEQ multiplex PCR, and its TCRdb copy is limited to in-frame clones, with some not included. The sample has about 120,000 clones, under 90% seen once. Sequences were obtained from PBMCs. Receptor source: a woman between 18 and 30 years old in good health and CMV-seronegative. Both conserved end residues are part of each CDR3. D genes are given only for firm matches. Only some rows state a clone size, as once, few, many or a class for expanded clones.

D: TRBD2
size: .
length: 18
J: TRBJ2-7
V: TRBV5-4
DNA: TGTGCCAGCAGCTTGAGATTAGCGGGAGATCGTTCCCCCTACGAGCAGTACTTC
CDR3: CASSLRLAGDRSPYEQYF

D: TRBD2
size: .
length: 14
J: TRBJ2-7
V: TRBV27
DNA: TGTGCCAGCAGTTGGACTAGCGGCGCCTACGAGCAGTACTTC
CDR3: CASSWTSGAYEQYF

D: TRBD2
size: once
length: 17
J: TRBJ2-7
V: TRBV2
DNA: TGTGCCAGCAGTGAAATCGGGGGGGATTCGAGCTCCTACGAGCAGTACTTC
CDR3: CASSEIGGDSSSYEQYF

D: TRBD2
size: .
length: 18
J: TRBJ2-5
V: TRBV13
DNA: TGTGCCAGCAGCTTAGGGGGGGCCTTAGCGGGAGACGGAGAGACCCAGTACTTC
CDR3: CASSLGGALAGDGETQYF

D: .
size: .
length: 11
J: TRBJ1-1
V: TRBV5-5
DNA: TGTGCCAGCAGCCTGACAGCCGAAGCTTTCTTT
CDR3: CASSLTAEAFF

D: TRBD2
size: once
length: 15
J: TRBJ2-1
V: TRBV4-1
DNA: TGCGCCAGCAGCTACCGACTAGCGGGGTACAATGAGCAGTTCTTC
CDR3: CASSYRLAGYNEQFF

D: .
size: once
length: 12
J: TRBJ2-2
V: TRBV6-6
DNA: TGTGCCAGCACCCGGAGTTCCGGGGAGCTGTTTTTT
CDR3: CASTRSSGELFF

D: .
size: .
length: 13
J: TRBJ2-7
V: TRBV7-2
DNA: TGTGCCAGCGCCCCCTCCCCAGGGTCCGAGCAGTACTTC
CDR3: CASAPSPGSEQYF

D: .
size: .
length: 14
J: TRBJ2-3
V: TRBV7-9
DNA: TGTGCCAGCAGGGACCCTAGGAGGCGCGATACGCAGTATTTT
CDR3: CASRDPRRRDTQYF

D: .
size: .
length: 13
J: TRBJ2-7
V: TRBV30
DNA: TGTGCCTGGAGACGGCCACAGGGCTACGAGCAGTACTTC
CDR3: CAWRRPQGYEQYF

D: .
size: .
length: 11
J: TRBJ2-3
V: TRBV7-9
DNA: TGTGCCAGCACCTACACAGATACGCAGTATTTT
CDR3: CASTYTDTQYF

D: .
size: .
length: 14
J: TRBJ1-4
V: TRBV18
DNA: TGTGCCAGCTCACCCACCACGCGGGGAGAAAAACTGTTTTTT
CDR3: CASSPTTRGEKLFF